This T cell receptor (beta chain) was found in a study of beta chain features in type 1 diabetes. Study as a whole: The study examined 90 million to 130 million sorted cells across all samples.

What was sequenced were expressed TCRB transcripts, since all of the isolated RNA had been reverse transcribed. Repertoires were generated with immunoSEQ multiplex PCR, while TCRdb's copy carries only in-frame clones and drops some. The sample contains approximately 330,000 clones, about 10% of which appear only once. Regarding the study as a whole: PCR might favor shorter templates, but any such skew would affect patients and controls equally.

This clone was seen only a few times. What it binds is not known. Trimming cost V 0 bases and J 0 bases, with 8 bases left between them. The germline CDR1 and CDR2 sequences are GTSNPN and SVGIG (reference sequence). The CDR3 contains 14 residues. The sequencing input was naive CD4+ T cells from blood. The chain employs TRBV30 and TRBJ1-1; D is unresolved. The clonotype comes from a woman aged 25 to 39 in good health. The CDR3 here is CAWSVGRMNTEAFF. CDR3 sequence (DNA): TGTGCCTGGAGTGTTGGGCGTATGAACACTGAAGCTTTCTTT.